Described below is a single T cell receptor beta chain sequence and its context. Its cognate antigen is unknown. Axillary draining lymph nodes of breast cancer patients supplied the node samples. The source of the sample is a study of breast tumors, draining lymph nodes, adjacent tissues. General study points: Findings are consistent with lymph node origin and intratumoral expansion of most tumor T cells. Tumors had less TCR diversity than lymph nodes, more than nontumor tissue. The lymph node origin of tumor T cells was framed as consistent with a hypothesis, not demonstrated. Tumor and nontumor repertoires were significantly more similar in luminal-like than in basal-like breast cancer.

TCRdb fed the multiplex PCR reads into MiXCR, producing one record per CDR3 protein. Of 200,000 to 300,000 distinct CDR3 sequences listed, roughly 31% are singletons. The sample comprised axillary lymph node tissue. This receptor was taken from a female donor with breast cancer. Some clones in this sample may be carry-over from other donors' samples.

In nucleotides, the CDR3 is TGTGCCAGCAGCCCGGAAGGGGGTCTAGCGGGGGACTACAATGAGCAGTTCTTC. Translating it yields CASSPEGGLAGDYNEQFF. This chain uses TRBV7-3 with TRBJ2-1; 10 bases agree with TRBD2. The junction had 13 bases not matched to a gene; V was cut back by 5 bases and J by 3 bases. In germline, CDR1 is SGHTA, CDR2 FQGTGA. The CDR3 extends over 18 amino acids.